This T cell receptor beta chain comes out of a study of shared clonotypes between healthy human individuals. Produced via immunoSEQ multiplex PCR; TCRdb's table is partial and in-frame only. The data hold about 640,000 clones, with around 72% observed a single time. Findings of the study overall: For naive CD4 cells, roughly 5.5% of clonotypes were shared across a handful of donors. Depth was large, yet rarefaction showed that sorted-subset sequencing was incomplete.

V was pared by 4 bases and J by 2 bases, with 15 bases between. CDR3 length equals 16 residues. Germline V gene sequence: CDR1 LNHDA, CDR2 SQIVND (reference sequence). This clone has just a few counts. Its matching antigen is unknown. The sample taken for sequencing was memory CD4+ T cells sorted from blood. Subset defined: CD45RA-negative fraction. The TCR originated in a woman aged 30 to 39 in good health. The rearrangement joins TRBV19 to TRBJ2-1; D assignment may be TRBD1 or TRBD2 (5 bases each). The CDR3 DNA reads TGTGCCAGTAGTAGAACCGGGACGTTCGCCTACAATGAGCAGTTCTTC. This translates into CASSRTGTFAYNEQFF.